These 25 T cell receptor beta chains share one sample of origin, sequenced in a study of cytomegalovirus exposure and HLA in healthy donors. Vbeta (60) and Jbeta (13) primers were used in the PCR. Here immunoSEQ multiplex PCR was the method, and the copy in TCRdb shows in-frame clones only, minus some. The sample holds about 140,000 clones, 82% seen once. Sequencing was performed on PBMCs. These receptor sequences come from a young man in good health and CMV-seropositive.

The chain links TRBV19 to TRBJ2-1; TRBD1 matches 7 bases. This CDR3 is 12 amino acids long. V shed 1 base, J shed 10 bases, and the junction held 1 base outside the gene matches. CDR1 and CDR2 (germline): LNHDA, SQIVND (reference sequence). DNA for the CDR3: TGTGCCAGTAGTATAGCGGGACAGGAGCAGTTCTTC. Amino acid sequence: CASSIAGQEQFF.

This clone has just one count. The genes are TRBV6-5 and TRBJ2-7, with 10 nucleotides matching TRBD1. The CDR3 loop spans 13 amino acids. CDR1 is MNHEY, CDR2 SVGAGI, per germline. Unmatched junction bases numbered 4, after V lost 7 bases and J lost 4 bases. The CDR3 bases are TGTGCCAGCAAGGACAGGGGGGGTTACGAGCAGTACTTC. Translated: CASKDRGGYEQYF.

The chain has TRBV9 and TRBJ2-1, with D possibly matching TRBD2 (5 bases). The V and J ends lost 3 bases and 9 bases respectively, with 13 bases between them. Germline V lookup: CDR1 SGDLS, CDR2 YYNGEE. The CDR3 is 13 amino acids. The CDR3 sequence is CASSDGVNGEQFF. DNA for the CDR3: TGTGCCAGCAGCGACGGGGTTAACGGTGAGCAGTTCTTC. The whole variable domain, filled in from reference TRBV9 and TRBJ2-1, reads DSGVTQTPKHLITATGQRVTLRCSPRSGDLSVYWYQQSLDQGLQFLIQYYNGEERAKGNILERFSAQQFPDLHSELNLSSLELGDSALYFCASSDGVNGEQFFGPGTRLTVL.

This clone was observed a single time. The CDR3 DNA sequence: TGTGCCAGCAGTTTAGGACTGATCAATGAGCAGTTCTTC. It codes for CASSLGLINEQFF. The V gene is TRBV6-1, the J gene TRBJ2-1; tentatively, D is TRBD2 (5 bases). The CDR3 consists of 13 residues. CDR1 MNHNS and CDR2 SASEGT come from the germline V gene. Trimming cost V 5 bases and J 6 bases, with 11 bases left between them.

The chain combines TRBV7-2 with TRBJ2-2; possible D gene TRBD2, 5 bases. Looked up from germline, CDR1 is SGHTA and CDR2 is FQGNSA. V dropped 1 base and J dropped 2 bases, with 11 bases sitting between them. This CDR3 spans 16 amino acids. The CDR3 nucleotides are TGTGCCAGCAGCTTAGGGCTAGCATATAACACCGGGGAGCTGTTTTTT. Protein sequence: CASSLGLAYNTGELFF.

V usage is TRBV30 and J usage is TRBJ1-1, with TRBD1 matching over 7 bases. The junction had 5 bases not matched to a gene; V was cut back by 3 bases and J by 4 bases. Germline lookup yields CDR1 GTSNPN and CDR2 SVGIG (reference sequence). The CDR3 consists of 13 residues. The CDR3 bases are TGTGCCTGGAGAAGACAGGGCGTCACTGAAGCTTTCTTT. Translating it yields CAWRRQGVTEAFF. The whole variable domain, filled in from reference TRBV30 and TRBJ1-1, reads SQTIHQWPATLVQPVGSPLSLECTVEGTSNPNLYWYRQAAGRGLQLLFYSVGIGQISSEVPQNLSASRPQDRQFILSSKKLLLSDSGFYLCAWRRQGVTEAFFGQGTRLTVV.

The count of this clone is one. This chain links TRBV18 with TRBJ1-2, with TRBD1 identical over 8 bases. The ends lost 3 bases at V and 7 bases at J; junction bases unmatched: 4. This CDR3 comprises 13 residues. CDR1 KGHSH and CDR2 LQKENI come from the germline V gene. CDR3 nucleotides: TGTGCCAGCTCACCTGACAGGGGAAGTGGCTACACCTTC. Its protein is CASSPDRGSGYTF.

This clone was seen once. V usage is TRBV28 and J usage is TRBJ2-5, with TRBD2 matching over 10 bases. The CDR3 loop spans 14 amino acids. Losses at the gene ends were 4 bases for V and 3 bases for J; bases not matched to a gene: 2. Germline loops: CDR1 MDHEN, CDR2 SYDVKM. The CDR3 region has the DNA TGTGCCAGCAGTTACCTAGCGGGAGAAGAGACCCAGTACTTC. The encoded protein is CASSYLAGEETQYF.

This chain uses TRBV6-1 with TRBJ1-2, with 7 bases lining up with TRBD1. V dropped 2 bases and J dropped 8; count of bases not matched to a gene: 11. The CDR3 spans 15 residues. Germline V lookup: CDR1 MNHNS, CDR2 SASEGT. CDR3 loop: CASSELAQGIRGYTF. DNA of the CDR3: TGTGCCAGCAGTGAATTAGCACAGGGGATTCGGGGCTACACCTTC.

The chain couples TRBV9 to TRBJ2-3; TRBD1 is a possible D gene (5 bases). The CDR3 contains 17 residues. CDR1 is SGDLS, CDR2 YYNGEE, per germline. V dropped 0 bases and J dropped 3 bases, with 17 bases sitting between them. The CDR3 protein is CASSVAGRVIGTDTQYF. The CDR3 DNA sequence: TGTGCCAGCAGCGTAGCCGGCAGGGTGATAGGAACAGATACGCAGTATTTT.

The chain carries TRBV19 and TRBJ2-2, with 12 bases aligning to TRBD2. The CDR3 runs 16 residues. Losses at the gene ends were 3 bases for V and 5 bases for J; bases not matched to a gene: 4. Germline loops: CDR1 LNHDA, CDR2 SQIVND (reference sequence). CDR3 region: CASSMVLAGGTGELFF. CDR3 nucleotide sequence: TGTGCCAGTAGTATGGTACTAGCGGGAGGTACCGGGGAGCTGTTTTTT.

CDR3 protein: CASSSGTSDVETLYEQYF. The CDR3 DNA reads TGTGCCAGCAGCTCCGGGACTAGCGACGTCGAGACCCTCTACGAGCAGTACTTC. This chain uses TRBV7-9 with TRBJ2-7, with 10 nucleotides matching TRBD2. V was clipped by 4 bases and J by 3 bases; unmatched bases: 15. There are 18 residues in the CDR3. From germline, CDR1 is SEHNR and CDR2 FQNEAQ (reference sequence).

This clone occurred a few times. Written as DNA, the CDR3 is TGTGCCAGCAGCTTCGGTCCTCCAACAGGGGTTGGGGAGACCCAGTACTTC. It yields the protein CASSFGPPTGVGETQYF. V usage is TRBV5-6 and J usage is TRBJ2-5; 7 bases are shared with TRBD1. CDR1 is SGHDT and CDR2 is YYEEEE in the germline V gene. V was clipped by 2 bases and J by 5 bases; unmatched bases: 15. The CDR3 runs to 17 residues. The complete variable domain, with remaining parts taken from reference TRBV5-6 and TRBJ2-5, reads DAGVTQSPTHLIKTRGQQVTLRCSPKSGHDTVSWYQQALGQGPQFIFQYYEEEERQRGNFPDRFSGHQFPNYSSELNVNALLLGDSALYLCASSFGPPTGVGETQYFGPGTRLLVL.

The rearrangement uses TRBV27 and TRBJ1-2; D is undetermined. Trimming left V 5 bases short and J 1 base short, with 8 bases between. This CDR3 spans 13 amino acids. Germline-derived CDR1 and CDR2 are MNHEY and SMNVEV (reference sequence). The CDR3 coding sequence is TGTGCCAGCAGTCCCGGCGGTAACTATGGCTACACCTTC. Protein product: CASSPGGNYGYTF.

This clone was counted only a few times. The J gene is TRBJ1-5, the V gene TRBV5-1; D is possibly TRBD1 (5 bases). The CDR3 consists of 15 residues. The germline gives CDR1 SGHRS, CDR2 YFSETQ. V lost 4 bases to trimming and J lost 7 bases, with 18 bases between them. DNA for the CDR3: TGCGCCAGCAGCCCGCTTGGGGGGGAGGGGCAGCCCCAGCATTTT. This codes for CASSPLGGEGQPQHF.

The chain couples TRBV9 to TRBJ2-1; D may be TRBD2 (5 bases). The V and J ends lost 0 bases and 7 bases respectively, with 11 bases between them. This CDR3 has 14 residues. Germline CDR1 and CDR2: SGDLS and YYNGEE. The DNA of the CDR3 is TGTGCCAGCAGCGTAGGATCTAGCCAGAATGAGCAGTTCTTC. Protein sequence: CASSVGSSQNEQFF.

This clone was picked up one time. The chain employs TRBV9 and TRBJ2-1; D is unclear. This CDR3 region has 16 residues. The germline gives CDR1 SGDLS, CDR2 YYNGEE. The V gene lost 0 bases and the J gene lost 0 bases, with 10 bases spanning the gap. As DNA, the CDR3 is TGTGCCAGCAGCGTAGACGACACCAGCTCCTACAATGAGCAGTTCTTC. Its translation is CASSVDDTSSYNEQFF.

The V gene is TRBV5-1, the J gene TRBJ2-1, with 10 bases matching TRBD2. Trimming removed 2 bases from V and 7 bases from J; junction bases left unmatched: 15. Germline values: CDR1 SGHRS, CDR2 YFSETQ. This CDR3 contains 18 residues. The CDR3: CASSLMGRAKTSGNEQFF. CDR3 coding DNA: TGCGCCAGCAGCTTAATGGGCAGGGCCAAGACTAGCGGGAATGAGCAGTTCTTC.

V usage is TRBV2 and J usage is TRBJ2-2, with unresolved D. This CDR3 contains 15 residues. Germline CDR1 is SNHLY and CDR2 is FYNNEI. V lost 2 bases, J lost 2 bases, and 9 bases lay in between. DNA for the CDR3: TGTGCCAGCAGTGAAAATCGTGTCAACACCGGGGAGCTGTTTTTT. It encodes CASSENRVNTGELFF. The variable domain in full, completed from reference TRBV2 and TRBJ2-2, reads EPEVTQTPSHQVTQMGQEVILRCVPISNHLYFYWYRQILGQKVEFLVSFYNNEISEKSEIFDDQFSVERPDGSNFTLKIRSTKLEDSAMYFCASSENRVNTGELFFGEGSRLTVL.

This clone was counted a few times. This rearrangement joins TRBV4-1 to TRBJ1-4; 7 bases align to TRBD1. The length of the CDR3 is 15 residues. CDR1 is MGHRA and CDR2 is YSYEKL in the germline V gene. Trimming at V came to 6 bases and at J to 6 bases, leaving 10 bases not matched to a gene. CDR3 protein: CASSQPRTGDEKLFF. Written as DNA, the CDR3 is TGCGCCAGCAGTCAACCCCGGACAGGCGATGAAAAACTGTTTTTT.

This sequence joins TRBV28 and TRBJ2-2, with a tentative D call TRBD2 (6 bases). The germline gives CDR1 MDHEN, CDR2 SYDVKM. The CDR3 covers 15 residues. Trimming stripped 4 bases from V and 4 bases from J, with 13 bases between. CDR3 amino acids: CASSSGEATTGELFF. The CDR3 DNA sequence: TGTGCCAGCAGTTCGGGGGAGGCGACCACCGGGGAGCTGTTTTTT.

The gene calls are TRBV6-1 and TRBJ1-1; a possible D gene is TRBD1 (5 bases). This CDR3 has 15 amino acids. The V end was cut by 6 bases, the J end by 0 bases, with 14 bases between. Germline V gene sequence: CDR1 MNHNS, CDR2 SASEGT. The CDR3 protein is CASRPLGQMNTEAFF. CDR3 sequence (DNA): TGTGCCAGCAGACCCTTGGGGCAGATGAACACTGAAGCTTTCTTT.

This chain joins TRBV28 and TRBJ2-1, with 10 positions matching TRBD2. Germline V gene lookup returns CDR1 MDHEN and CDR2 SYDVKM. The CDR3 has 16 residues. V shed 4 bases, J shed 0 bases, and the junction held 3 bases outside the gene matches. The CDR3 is CASSSWTSGSYNEQFF. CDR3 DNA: TGTGCCAGCAGTTCGTGGACTAGCGGCTCCTACAATGAGCAGTTCTTC.

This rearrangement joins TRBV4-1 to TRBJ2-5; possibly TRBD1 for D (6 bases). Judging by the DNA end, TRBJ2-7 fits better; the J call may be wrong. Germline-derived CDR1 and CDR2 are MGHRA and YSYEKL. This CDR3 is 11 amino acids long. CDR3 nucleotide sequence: TGCGCCAGCAGCGGGACAAACGAGCAGTACTTC. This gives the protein CASSGTNEQYF.

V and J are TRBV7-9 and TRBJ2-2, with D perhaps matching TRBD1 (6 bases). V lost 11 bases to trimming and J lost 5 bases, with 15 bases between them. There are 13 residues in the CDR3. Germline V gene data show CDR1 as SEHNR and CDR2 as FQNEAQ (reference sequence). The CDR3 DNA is TGTGCCGGTGGACAGCAAACTACCGGGGAGCTGTTTTTT. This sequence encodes CAGGQQTTGELFF.